The TCR beta chain under discussion was sequenced for a study of cytomegalovirus exposure and HLA in healthy donors. Whole-study results and caveats: Rarity characterized most TCR sequences, yet some public TCRs appeared in many donors. Reported performance of the classifier showed diagnosis of cytomegalovirus status with high specificity and sensitivity.

On this clone itself: What it binds is not known.

Primers for the PCR totalled 60 Vbeta and 13 Jbeta. Profiling relied on immunoSEQ multiplex PCR, and the TCRdb table lists in-frame clones only, not all of them. The sample table sets out 70,000 to 90,000 clones. Germline CDR1 and CDR2: SQVTM and ANQGSEA. The V end lost 3 bases, the J end lost 1 base, and 12 bases lay between the germline ends. The CDR3 extends over 15 amino acids. Sequencing was performed on PBMCs. The origin of this receptor is a young man in good health and CMV-seropositive. The chain has TRBV29-1 and TRBJ2-2; D is possibly TRBD1 (6 bases). In nucleotides, the CDR3 is TGCAGCGTTGAGTTGGACAGCAAGAACACCGGGGAGCTGTTTTTT. Its translation is CSVELDSKNTGELFF.